Following are 14 T cell receptor beta chains from one sample sequenced in a study of Graves' ophthalmopathy and Graves' hyperthyroidism. The authors amplified TCR beta CDR3 regions, and they did so from RNA transcripts for repertoire sequencing. After a first-round RT-PCR with HTBI primers, a second-round multiplex PCR was run. Using its own MiXCR run on the multiplex PCR reads, TCRdb lists one record per CDR3 protein. Found here are roughly 400,000 distinct CDR3 sequences, about 17% of them singletons; the top ten hold approximately 2.4%. The sequenced sample consisted of peripheral blood. These receptors came from an adult woman with stable Graves' hyperthyroidism.

The chain joins TRBV28 to TRBJ2-5, with TRBD1 matching 8 bases. V trimming: 5 bases; J trimming: 3 bases; junction bases outside the gene matches: 11. The CDR3 is 16 amino acids. CDR1 is MDHEN and CDR2 is SYDVKM in the germline V gene. The CDR3 DNA reads as TGTGCCAGCAGTCTAACGAAGACAGGGGAAGAAGAGACCCAGTACTTC. Residues: CASSLTKTGEEETQYF.

In its sample, this clonotype was seen many times. The V gene is TRBV4-1, the J gene TRBJ1-1; 9 positions match TRBD1. The CDR3 extends over 16 amino acids. With 4 bases clipped from V and 1 base from J, the junction kept 7 bases outside the gene matches. Germline-derived CDR1 and CDR2 are MGHRA and YSYEKL. CDR3 amino acids: CASSPKAQGANTEAFF. CDR3 bases: TGCGCCAGCAGCCCGAAAGCACAGGGGGCGAACACTGAAGCTTTCTTT.

This clonotype was recorded many times. The rearrangement uses TRBV7-6 and TRBJ2-7; weak D call: TRBD2 (5 bases). Germline V CDR1 and CDR2: SGHVS, FNYEAQ. The CDR3 spans 15 residues. Trimming took 1 base from V and 3 from J, leaving 13 bases between them. The chain's CDR3 is CASSLGAAAFYEQYF. The CDR3 nucleotides read TGTGCCAGCAGCTTAGGGGCAGCGGCTTTCTACGAGCAGTACTTC.

The sample holds many counts of this clonotype. The chain couples TRBV6-1 to TRBJ2-7, with a weak D call TRBD1 (5 bases). V was cut by 3 bases and J by 4 bases, with 10 bases left in between. The CDR3 contains 13 residues. Per germline, CDR1 MNHNS and CDR2 SASEGT. The DNA of the CDR3 is TGTGCCAGCAGTGAGACAGACGGGTACGAGCAGTACTTC. Translated, it gives CASSETDGYEQYF.

CDR3 DNA: TGCAGCGTTGGACCCAGGGTGAGCCCCTACGAGCAGTACTTC. Its translation: CSVGPRVSPYEQYF. The genes are TRBV29-1 and TRBJ2-7, with D possibly matching TRBD1 (5 bases). Germline V gene lookup returns CDR1 SQVTM and CDR2 ANQGSEA. CDR3 length equals 14 residues. V was clipped by 4 bases and J by 2 bases, with 15 bases between them.

This clonotype was detected ten times or more. The chain employs TRBV18 and TRBJ2-7; 7 positions match TRBD2. The germline CDR1 and CDR2 sequences are KGHSH and LQKENI. Trimming removed 0 bases from V and 3 bases from J; junction bases left unmatched: 8. This CDR3 spans 16 amino acids. CDR3 nucleotides: TGTGCCAGCTCACCACCGGGCGAGCGGGGAGACTACGAGCAGTACTTC. Protein product: CASSPPGERGDYEQYF.

This clonotype has more than one count but fewer than ten. Sequence at one end of the junction differs from germline and may be a read error. The rearrangement uses TRBV20-1 and TRBJ2-7; 13 nucleotides match TRBD2. The length of the CDR3 is 16 residues. The germline CDR1 and CDR2 sequences are DFQATT and SNEGSKA (reference sequence). The CDR3 reads CSATGTSGMMNYDQYF. CDR3 sequence (DNA): TGCAGTGCCACCGGGACTAGCGGGATGATGAACTACGATCAGTACTTC.

This clonotype was detected many times. This chain connects TRBV6-1 to TRBJ2-5; D ambiguous. The CDR3 is made up of 12 amino acids. Germline-derived CDR1 and CDR2 are MNHNS and SASEGT. Trimming left V 2 bases short and J 7 bases short, with 8 bases between. The CDR3 is CASSEWDATQYF. The DNA of the CDR3 is TGTGCCAGCAGTGAATGGGATGCGACCCAGTACTTC.

This clonotype was seen a handful of times. The junction differs from germline at one of its ends, possibly a read error. The chain employs TRBV6-1 and TRBJ1-1, with a weak D call TRBD1 (5 bases). The CDR3 is made up of 14 amino acids. Germline V gene lookup returns CDR1 MNHNS and CDR2 SASEGT. The CDR3 DNA reads as TGTGTCAGCAGTGTAGTCAGGGCAGGAGATGAAGCTTTCTTT. The encoded protein is CVSSVVRAGDEAFF.

Many counts were recorded for this clonotype. The V gene is TRBV7-2, the J gene TRBJ2-7, with 7 positions matching TRBD1. Germline CDR1 is SGHTA and CDR2 is FQGNSA. After removal of 4 bases from V and 3 bases from J, the junction contained 3 bases not matched to a gene. This CDR3 comprises 13 residues. The chain's CDR3 is CASSSGQVYEQYF. In nucleotides, the CDR3 is TGTGCCAGCAGCTCAGGACAGGTCTACGAGCAGTACTTC.

Only a few counts were recorded for this clonotype. Being one base from a much bigger clone, this may be a read error. The chain carries TRBV6-2 or TRBV6-3 and TRBJ1-5, with 7 bases identical to TRBD1. The CDR3 has 15 residues. Germline V gene sequence: CDR1 MNHEY, CDR2 SVGEGT. As DNA, the CDR3 is TGTGCCAGCAGTTATCTCAGGGGACAGACAAGGCCCCGGCATTTT. Its translation is CASSYLRGQTRPRHF.

This clonotype was seen at least ten times. The rearrangement links TRBV12-3 or TRBV12-4 to TRBJ2-2; the D is unclear. The CDR3 is made up of 14 amino acids. V dropped 1 base and J dropped 7 bases, with 10 bases sitting between them. The DNA for the CDR3 is TGTGCCAGCAGTTTAGTTGGGTTTGGCGGGGAGCTGTTTTTT. It is translated as CASSLVGFGGELFF.

This clonotype was observed many times. CDR3 in DNA: TGTGCCAGCAGTGCTCTTAGCGGGAGTATATACGAGCAGTACTTC. Translated, it gives CASSALSGSIYEQYF. The chain has TRBV6-1 and TRBJ2-7; 9 bases match TRBD2. This CDR3 contains 15 residues. Per the germline V gene, CDR1 is MNHNS and CDR2 is SASEGT. Trimming cost V 4 bases and J 4 bases; bases outside gene matches: 8.

Many counts were recorded for this clonotype. A junction boundary mismatches the germline segment, possibly from a read error. The chain combines TRBV7-7 with TRBJ2-7; tentatively, D is TRBD1 or TRBD2 (6 bases each). CDR1 and CDR2 from the germline V gene are SSHAT and FNYEAQ (reference sequence). The CDR3 has 14 amino acids. The CDR3 sequence is CASSLDPGADEQYF. The CDR3 DNA reads TGTGCTAGCAGCTTAGACCCGGGGGCGGACGAGCAGTACTTC.